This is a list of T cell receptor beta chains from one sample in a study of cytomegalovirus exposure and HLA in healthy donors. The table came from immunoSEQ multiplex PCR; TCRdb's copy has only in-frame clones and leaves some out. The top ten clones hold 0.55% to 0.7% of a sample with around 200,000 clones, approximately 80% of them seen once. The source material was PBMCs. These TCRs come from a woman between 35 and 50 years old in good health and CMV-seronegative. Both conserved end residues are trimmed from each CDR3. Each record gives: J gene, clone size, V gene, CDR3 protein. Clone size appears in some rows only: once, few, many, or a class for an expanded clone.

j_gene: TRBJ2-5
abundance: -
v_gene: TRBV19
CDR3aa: ASSMTEQETQY

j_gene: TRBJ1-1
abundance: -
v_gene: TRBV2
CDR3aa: ASSSERESEAF

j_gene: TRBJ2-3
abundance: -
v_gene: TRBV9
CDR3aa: ASSVTSGGSDTQY

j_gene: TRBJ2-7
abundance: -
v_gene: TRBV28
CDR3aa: ASSPRQGAIYEQY

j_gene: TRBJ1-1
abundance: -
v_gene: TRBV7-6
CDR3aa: ASSSGGGAGMVEAF

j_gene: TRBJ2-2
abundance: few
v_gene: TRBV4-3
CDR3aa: ASSQVLWLAGGKNTGELF

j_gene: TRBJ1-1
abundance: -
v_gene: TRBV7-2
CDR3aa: ASSLRQKTEAF

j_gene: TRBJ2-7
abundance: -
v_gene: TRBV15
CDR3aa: ATSMGGRLYEQY

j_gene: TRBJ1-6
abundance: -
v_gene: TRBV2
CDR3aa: AGQLPLNNSPLH

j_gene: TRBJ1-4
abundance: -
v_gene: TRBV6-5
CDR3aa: ASSLQPRAFNEKLF

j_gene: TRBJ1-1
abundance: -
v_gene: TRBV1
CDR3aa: TSSPEGGGPTHRATF

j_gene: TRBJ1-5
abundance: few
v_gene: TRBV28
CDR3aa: ASNQQGPLGPQH

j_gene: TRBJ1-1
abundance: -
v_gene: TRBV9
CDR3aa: ASSVGAAGNTEAF

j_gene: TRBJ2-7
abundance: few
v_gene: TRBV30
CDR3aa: AHGTRWEQY

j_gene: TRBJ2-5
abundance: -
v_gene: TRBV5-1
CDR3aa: ASSLGQGGETQY

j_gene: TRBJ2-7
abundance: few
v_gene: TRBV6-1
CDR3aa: ASSEPFGEQY

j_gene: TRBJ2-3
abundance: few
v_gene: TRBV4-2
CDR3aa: ASSQGRLDTQY

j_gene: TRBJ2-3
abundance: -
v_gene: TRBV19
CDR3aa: ASSTELSTDTQY

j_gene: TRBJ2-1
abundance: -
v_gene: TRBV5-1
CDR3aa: ASSLDGLGWGSNEQF

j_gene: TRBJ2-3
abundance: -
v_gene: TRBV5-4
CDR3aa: ASSLTETDTQY

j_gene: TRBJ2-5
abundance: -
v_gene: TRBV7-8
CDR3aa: ASSLVGGKETQY

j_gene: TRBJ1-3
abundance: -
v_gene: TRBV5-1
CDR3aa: ASSLRGNGNTIY

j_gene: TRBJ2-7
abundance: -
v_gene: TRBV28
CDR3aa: ASGPGAYEQY

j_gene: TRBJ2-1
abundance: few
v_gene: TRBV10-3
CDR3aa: AISEARTSVDEQF

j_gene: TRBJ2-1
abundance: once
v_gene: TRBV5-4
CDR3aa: ASSSRTNYNEQF

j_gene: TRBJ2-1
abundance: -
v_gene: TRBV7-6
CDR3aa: ASSLSRYNEQF

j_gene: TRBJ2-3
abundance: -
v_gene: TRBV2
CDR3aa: ASTEAALRTDTQY

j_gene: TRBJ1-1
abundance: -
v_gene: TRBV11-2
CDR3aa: ASHSAGMNTEAF

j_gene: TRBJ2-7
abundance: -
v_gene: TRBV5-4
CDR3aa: ASSAGSSYEQY

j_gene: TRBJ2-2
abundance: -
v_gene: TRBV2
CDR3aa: ASRGDLTGTRRNTGELF

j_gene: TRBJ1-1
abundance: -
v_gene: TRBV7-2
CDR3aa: ATLGPVSPNTEAF

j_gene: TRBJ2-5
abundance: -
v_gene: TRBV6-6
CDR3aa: ASSYPQGLQETQY

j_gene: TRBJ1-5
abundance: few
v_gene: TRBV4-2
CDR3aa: ASSQEGDPGQPQH

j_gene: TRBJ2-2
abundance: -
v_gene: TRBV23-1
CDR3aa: ASSLQGEAGELF

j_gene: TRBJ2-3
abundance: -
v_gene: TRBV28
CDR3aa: ASSLASAGTDTQY

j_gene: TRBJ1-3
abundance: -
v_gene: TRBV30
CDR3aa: AWSVPPLQVSGNTIY

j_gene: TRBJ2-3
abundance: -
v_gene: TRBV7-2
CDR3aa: ASSLPPIMNTDTQY

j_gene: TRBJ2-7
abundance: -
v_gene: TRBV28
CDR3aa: ASSLQGTSKRGEQY

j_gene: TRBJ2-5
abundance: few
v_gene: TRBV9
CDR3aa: ASSARTGGETQY

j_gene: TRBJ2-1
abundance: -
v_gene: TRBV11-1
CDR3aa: ASSSSSDNEQF

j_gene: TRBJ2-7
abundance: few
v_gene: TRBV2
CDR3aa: ASSVRGYEQY

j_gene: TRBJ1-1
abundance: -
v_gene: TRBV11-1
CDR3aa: ASSLYPGQGDTEAF

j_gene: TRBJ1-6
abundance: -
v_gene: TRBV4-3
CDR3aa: ASSQDPPGSYNSPLH

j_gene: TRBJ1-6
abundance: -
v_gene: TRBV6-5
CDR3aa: ASSYPTGGRNSPLH

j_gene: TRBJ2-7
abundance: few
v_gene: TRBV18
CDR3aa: ASSGQGGTYEQY